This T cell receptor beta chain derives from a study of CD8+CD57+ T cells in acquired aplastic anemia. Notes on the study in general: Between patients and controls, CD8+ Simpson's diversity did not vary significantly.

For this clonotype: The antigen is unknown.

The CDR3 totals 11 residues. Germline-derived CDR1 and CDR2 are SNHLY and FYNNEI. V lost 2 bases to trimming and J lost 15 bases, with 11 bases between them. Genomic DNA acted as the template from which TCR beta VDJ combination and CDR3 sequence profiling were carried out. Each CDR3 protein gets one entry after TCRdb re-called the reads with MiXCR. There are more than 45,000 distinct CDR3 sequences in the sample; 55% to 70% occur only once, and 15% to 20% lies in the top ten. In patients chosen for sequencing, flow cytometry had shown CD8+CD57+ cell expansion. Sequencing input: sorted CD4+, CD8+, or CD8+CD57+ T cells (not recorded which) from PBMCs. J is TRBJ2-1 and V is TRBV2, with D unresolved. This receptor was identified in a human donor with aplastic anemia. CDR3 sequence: CASSEIRRRFF. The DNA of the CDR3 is TGTGCCAGCAGTGAAATCAGGCGTCGGTTCTTC.